This T cell receptor beta chain was profiled in a study of blood T cell repertoires in COVID-19. In the study overall: The samples span acute and convalescent COVID-19 from the United States, Italy and Spain. PBMCs, B-cell-depleted T cells, or T cells were the source of the cDNA or gDNA that made up the material.

In the original analysis: The assay estimated nucleated cells by amplifying reference gene primers. The protocol was immunoSEQ multiplex PCR, while the TCRdb copy is restricted to in-frame clones and leaves out a portion. Clonal size and the V and J genes are those of that table, whereas D and trimming came from the DNA. The sample includes fewer than 500,000 clones, approximately 90% of them seen just once. Recruited during active infection, patients (from Seattle) were subsequently followed longitudinally. V was pared by 5 bases and J by 5 bases, with 12 bases between. The CDR3 consists of 13 residues. The germline CDR1 and CDR2 sequences are MNHEY and SVGEGT.

The sample consisted of peripheral blood. This receptor was identified in a man aged 18 to 29 with COVID-19, enrolled during active disease. This chain links TRBV6-2 or TRBV6-3 with TRBJ2-5; TRBD2 might be the D (6 bases). The CDR3 coding sequence is TGTGCCAGCAGTCCGACTAGTACGGAGACCCAGTACTTC. The encoded protein is CASSPTSTETQYF.